The 28 T cell receptor beta chains reported below all come from one sample, sequenced in a study of CD8+ T cells in alopecia areata. As to treatment: oral pan-JAK inhibitor, 5-10 mg twice daily. Sequencing relied on a cDNA template that was reverse transcribed from extracted RNA. Repertoires were generated with immunoSEQ multiplex PCR, while TCRdb's copy carries only in-frame clones and drops some. Of about 180,000 clones listed, about 51% are singletons. Sequences were derived from CD8+ T cells sorted from blood, sampled around week 54, from a patient treated with tofacitinib. These receptors originate from a human donor with alopecia areata.

About this clone itself: A read error may be the cause here, since a much bigger clone is one base away. This chain links TRBV7-2 with TRBJ2-5; 10 bases align to TRBD2. Germline CDR1 SGHTA, CDR2 FQGNSA. CDR3 length: 15 residues. V shed 5 bases and J 1 base; nucleotides not matched to a gene: 4. The CDR3 DNA is TGTGCCAGCAGCCAAGAGCGGGGGGGCCAAGAGACCCAGTACTTC. It encodes CASSQERGGQETQYF.

The CDR3 DNA sequence: TGTGCCAGCAGCCTTAGCGGGCGAACCTACGAGCAGTACTTC. It specifies CASSLSGRTYEQYF. The genes are TRBV13 and TRBJ2-7, with 7 bases lining up with TRBD2. Germline V gene data show CDR1 as PRHDT and CDR2 as FYEKMQ (reference sequence). After removal of 5 bases from V and 2 bases from J, the junction contained 6 bases not matched to a gene. This CDR3 spans 14 amino acids.

This clone was seen more than once but under ten times. This chain joins TRBV5-6 and TRBJ1-5; maybe TRBD1 (5 bases). V lost 5 bases and J lost 3, with 15 bases in between. The CDR3 extends over 15 amino acids. Per germline, CDR1 SGHDT and CDR2 YYEEEE. The DNA of the CDR3 is TGTGCCAGCAGTCCCCGGGGGGAGATCAATCAGCCCCAGCATTTT. Its translation: CASSPRGEINQPQHF.

The V gene is TRBV4-3, the J gene TRBJ2-7, with D perhaps matching TRBD2 (6 bases). V was shortened by 3 bases and J by 1 base, with 7 bases between the two germline ends. This CDR3 has 13 residues. The germline V gene encodes CDR1 LGHNA and CDR2 YSLEER. CDR3 bases: TGCGCCAGCAGCCACGGGGGTTCCTACGAGCAGTACTTC. Its translation: CASSHGGSYEQYF.

The gene calls are TRBV7-6 and TRBJ2-5; 7 bases line up with TRBD2. V lost 3 bases to trimming and J lost 5 bases; unmatched junction nucleotides: 6. The germline V gene has CDR1 SGHVS and CDR2 FNYEAQ. This CDR3 has 14 amino acids. CDR3 residues: CASSFAGEGETQYF. The CDR3 DNA reads TGTGCCAGCAGCTTTGCGGGGGAAGGGGAGACCCAGTACTTC.

V and J are TRBV2 and TRBJ2-3; 8 nucleotides match TRBD1. The germline gives CDR1 SNHLY, CDR2 FYNNEI. V was pared by 4 bases and J by 0 bases, with 3 bases of the junction left unmatched. The CDR3 is 15 amino acids. DNA for the CDR3: TGTGCCAGCAGTGTCGGACAGGGAAGCACAGATACGCAGTATTTT. It encodes CASSVGQGSTDTQYF.

The chain uses TRBV13 and TRBJ2-3, with D perhaps matching TRBD2 (5 bases). The length of the CDR3 is 14 residues. Germline values: CDR1 PRHDT, CDR2 FYEKMQ (reference sequence). Trimming cost V 4 bases and J 2 bases, with 10 bases left between them. The CDR3 DNA follows: TGTGCCAGCAGCTCCGGACTTTTCACAGATACGCAGTATTTT. It codes for CASSSGLFTDTQYF.

The genes are TRBV30 and TRBJ1-1; no reliable D call. Germline CDR1 is GTSNPN and CDR2 is SVGIG (reference sequence). V lost 1 base to trimming and J lost 1 base, with 7 bases between them. The CDR3 spans 13 residues. The CDR3 DNA is TGTGCCTGGAGTGGCCGGGGGAACACTGAAGCTTTCTTT. Translated, it gives CAWSGRGNTEAFF.

This chain connects TRBV6-5 to TRBJ1-6, with D maybe TRBD1 (6 bases). CDR3 length equals 12 residues. V shed 6 bases and J shed 10 bases, with 10 bases lying between them. Looked up from germline, CDR1 is MNHEY and CDR2 is SVGAGI. CDR3 protein: CASRLRGSPLHF. DNA for the CDR3: TGTGCCAGCAGACTCAGGGGCTCACCCCTCCACTTT.

The chain uses TRBV7-2 and TRBJ2-7; TRBD1 matches at 8 bases. Losses at the gene ends were 2 bases for V and 0 bases for J; bases not matched to a gene: 3. The V gene's germline CDR1 is SGHTA and CDR2 FQGNSA. The CDR3 sequence is 15 residues long. CDR3 sequence (DNA): TGTGCCAGCAGCTTAAACAGGGGGAGCTCCTACGAGCAGTACTTC. Its protein is CASSLNRGSSYEQYF. The complete variable domain, with remaining parts taken from reference TRBV7-2 and TRBJ2-7, reads GAGVSQSPSNKVTEKGKDVELRCDPISGHTALYWYRQSLGQGLEFLIYFQGNSAPDKSGLPSDRFSAERTGGSVSTLTIQRTQQEDSAVYLCASSLNRGSSYEQYFGPGTRLTVT.

The chain joins TRBV4-2 to TRBJ1-4; 9 nucleotides align to TRBD1. Germline CDR1 is LGHNA and CDR2 is YNFKEQ. V dropped 1 base and J dropped 5; count of bases not matched to a gene: 2. The CDR3 extends over 15 amino acids. CDR3 sequence (DNA): TGTGCCAGCAGCCAAGTAGGGACAGGGAATGAAAAACTGTTTTTT. Its protein product is CASSQVGTGNEKLFF.

The chain links TRBV10-3 to TRBJ1-2; no reliable D call. Germline assignment: CDR1 ENHRY and CDR2 SYGVKD. V dropped 0 bases and J dropped 5 bases, with 13 bases sitting between them. This CDR3 region has 15 residues. CDR3 nucleotides: TGTGCCATCAGTGAGTCGGTGAATTTGGGATATGGCTACACCTTC. Residues: CAISESVNLGYGYTF.

V usage is TRBV30 and J usage is TRBJ1-5; 7 positions agree with TRBD1. Germline V gives CDR1 GTSNPN, CDR2 SVGIG (reference sequence). V lost 1 base to trimming and J lost 0 bases; unmatched junction nucleotides: 3. The CDR3 contains 15 residues. CDR3 loop: CAWSAGTASNQPQHF. As DNA, the CDR3 is TGTGCCTGGAGTGCCGGGACAGCTAGCAATCAGCCCCAGCATTTT.

V gene TRBV5-1 combines with J gene TRBJ2-3; D perhaps matches TRBD2 (5 bases). Germline CDR1 is SGHRS and CDR2 is YFSETQ. This CDR3 is 14 amino acids long. V lost 0 bases and J lost 2, with 7 bases in between. The CDR3 sequence is CASSLEAVTDTQYF. Here the CDR3 DNA reads TGCGCCAGCAGCTTGGAAGCGGTCACAGATACGCAGTATTTT.

This clone came up a few times. The chain couples TRBV19 to TRBJ2-5, with TRBD1 matching 9 bases. The J segment lost 3 bases and the V segment lost 3 bases, leaving 11 bases of the junction unmatched. The CDR3 has 17 residues. The germline CDR1 and CDR2 sequences are LNHDA and SQIVND (reference sequence). Here the CDR3 reads CASSIGTGFGRKETQYF. The DNA of the CDR3 is TGTGCCAGTAGTATTGGGACAGGGTTCGGCCGAAAAGAGACCCAGTACTTC.

The chain joins TRBV7-9 to TRBJ2-5; 7 nucleotides line up with TRBD2. The V gene end was trimmed by 4 bases and the J gene end by 5 bases; junction bases not matched to a gene: 10. The germline CDR1 and CDR2 sequences are SEHNR and FQNEAQ (reference sequence). The CDR3 spans 15 residues. The CDR3: CASSSQSGGFETQYF. In DNA, the CDR3 is TGTGCCAGCAGCTCTCAATCCGGGGGGTTTGAGACCCAGTACTTC.

Only a few counts were recorded for this clone. The chain joins TRBV5-1 to TRBJ2-7; either TRBD1 or TRBD2 may supply D (5 bases each). CDR1 is SGHRS, CDR2 YFSETQ, per germline. This CDR3 has 15 residues. Deletions cut 0 bases from V and 2 bases from J, with 12 bases between. The CDR3 DNA reads TGCGCCAGCAGCTTGGGAGGGACGGAAGCCTACGAGCAGTACTTC. This codes for CASSLGGTEAYEQYF.

V gene TRBV7-6 combines with J gene TRBJ2-3; possible D gene TRBD1, 6 bases. V was trimmed by 2 bases and J by 2 bases, leaving 8 bases between them. Germline CDR1 and CDR2: SGHVS and FNYEAQ. This CDR3 comprises 14 residues. The CDR3 bases are TGTGCCAGCAGCTTAAGGGACAACACAGATACGCAGTATTTT. Translated: CASSLRDNTDTQYF. The whole variable domain, remainder taken from reference TRBV7-6 and TRBJ2-3, is GAGVSQSPRYKVTKRGQDVALRCDPISGHVSLYWYRQALGQGPEFLTYFNYEAQQDKSGLPNDRFSAERPEGSISTLTIQRTEQRDSAMYRCASSLRDNTDTQYFGPGTRLTVL.

The V gene is TRBV7-9, the J gene TRBJ2-7; D not resolved. The CDR3 has 14 residues. V lost 5 bases to trimming and J lost 0 bases, with 11 bases between them. From germline, CDR1 is SEHNR and CDR2 FQNEAQ (reference sequence). The CDR3, as DNA: TGTGCCAGCAGCCCCAAGTCAGTCTCCTACGAGCAGTACTTC. Its translation is CASSPKSVSYEQYF. Full variable domain (remainder filled in from reference TRBV7-9 and TRBJ2-7): DTGVSQNPRHKITKRGQNVTFRCDPISEHNRLYWYRQTLGQGPEFLTYFQNEAQLEKSRLLSDRFSAERPKGSFSTLEIQRTEQGDSAMYLCASSPKSVSYEQYFGPGTRLTVT.

The chain couples TRBV18 to TRBJ1-1; no definite D call. The germline V gene has CDR1 KGHSH and CDR2 LQKENI. The CDR3 length is 16 residues. Trimming shortened V by 3 bases and J by 0 bases, and 14 bases separated the two germline ends. The CDR3 nucleotides are TGTGCCAGCTCACCTTGGGCCACAGCGTTGAACACTGAAGCTTTCTTT. Its protein product is CASSPWATALNTEAFF.

The gene calls are TRBV10-3 and TRBJ2-7; D gene ambiguous. Germline lookup yields CDR1 ENHRY and CDR2 SYGVKD. The V and J ends lost 5 bases and 0 bases respectively, with 11 bases between them. The CDR3 contains 14 residues. This CDR3 reads CAISIDGSSYEQYF. The CDR3 coding sequence is TGTGCCATCAGTATTGACGGGTCCTCCTACGAGCAGTACTTC.

The chain links TRBV13 to TRBJ2-1; no clear D gene. The germline gives CDR1 PRHDT, CDR2 FYEKMQ (reference sequence). CDR3 length: 13 amino acids. With 0 bases removed from V and 10 bases from J, the gap between germline ends came to 10 bases. In DNA, the CDR3 is TGTGCCAGCAGCTTAGGCGGTAGGAAAGAGCAGTTCTTC. This encodes CASSLGGRKEQFF.

The chain joins TRBV23-1 to TRBJ2-5; no clear D gene. The end of the DNA fits TRBJ2-7 better, so the J call may be wrong. TRBV23-1 has ORF status, its function being uncertain. The CDR3 spans 11 residues. The CDR3 nucleotides read TGCGCCAGCAGCGTTACCTACGAGCAGTACTTC. It specifies CASSVTYEQYF.

This clone occurred a few times. The chain recombines TRBV5-6 with TRBJ2-2; D not certain. In germline, CDR1 is SGHDT, CDR2 YYEEEE. The CDR3 has 14 amino acids. Trimming cost V 4 bases and J 3 bases, with 10 bases left between them. The CDR3 spells CASSHDDYTGELFF. The CDR3 DNA follows: TGTGCCAGCAGCCATGACGATTACACCGGGGAGCTGTTTTTT.

This clone has only a few counts. This sequence joins TRBV6-5 and TRBJ2-5; 12 bases fit TRBD2. Germline V gives CDR1 MNHEY, CDR2 SVGAGI. The CDR3 has 14 amino acids. V was pared by 6 bases and J by 5 bases, with 4 bases of the junction left unmatched. CDR3: CASRLLAGGETQYF. In nucleotides, the CDR3 is TGTGCCAGCAGACTCCTAGCGGGGGGGGAGACCCAGTACTTC.

The chain is built from TRBV4-1 and TRBJ2-7; 14 bases match TRBD2. This CDR3 region has 20 residues. V dropped 3 bases and J dropped 2; count of bases not matched to a gene: 15. Per the germline V gene, CDR1 is MGHRA and CDR2 is YSYEKL. CDR3 loop: CASSHEPGTSGGHTPYEQYF. Here the CDR3 DNA reads TGCGCCAGCAGCCATGAACCTGGGACTAGCGGGGGCCATACCCCCTACGAGCAGTACTTC.

This clone was observed a few times. The chain uses TRBV5-4 and TRBJ2-1, with D unclear. Trimming pared 4 bases from V and 2 bases from J, leaving 19 bases between. Germline CDR1 reads SGHNT; CDR2 reads YYREEE (reference sequence). The CDR3 extends over 17 amino acids. The chain's CDR3 is CASSHALVTSAYNEQFF. The CDR3 nucleotides are TGTGCCAGCAGCCATGCTCTAGTTACGAGCGCCTACAATGAGCAGTTCTTC.

V is TRBV7-9 and J is TRBJ2-3; D perhaps matches TRBD1 (5 bases). Looked up from germline, CDR1 is SEHNR and CDR2 is FQNEAQ (reference sequence). This CDR3 region has 14 residues. V lost 5 bases and J lost 2, with 11 bases in between. The CDR3 region has the DNA TGTGCCAGCAGCCTCGGACAACACACAGATACGCAGTATTTT. This gives the protein CASSLGQHTDTQYF.